The 27 T cell receptor beta chains reported below all come from one sample, sequenced in a study of blood T cell repertoires in COVID-19. The repertoire was sequenced with immunoSEQ multiplex PCR; TCRdb's copy has only in-frame clones and lacks some. Among roughly 30,000 clones, approximately 81% were seen once, and the ten largest hold about 16%. Sequenced: peripheral blood. Receptors were obtained from a woman aged 55 to 70 with acute or convalescent COVID-19.

The chain combines TRBV10-2 with TRBJ1-2; 7 nucleotides match TRBD1. CDR1 is WSHSY, CDR2 SAAADI, per germline. CDR3 length: 14 residues. J gave up 8 bases and V 5 bases, and 11 bases lay outside the gene matches. CDR3 sequence: CASSPSTGSGGYTF. In DNA, the CDR3 is TGCGCCAGCAGTCCCTCGACAGGGTCTGGCGGCTACACCTTC.

V is TRBV6-1 and J is TRBJ2-3; TRBD2 matches at 10 bases. CDR3 length: 14 residues. The trim removed 2 bases at V and 6 bases at J, leaving 2 bases unmatched. Germline lookup yields CDR1 MNHNS and CDR2 SASEGT. The DNA of the CDR3 is TGTGCCAGCAGTGAACCTAGCGGGGGTGATACGCAGTATTTT. The encoded protein is CASSEPSGGDTQYF.

This clone was recorded once. The rearrangement joins TRBV18 to TRBJ1-1; a weak D match, TRBD1 (6 bases). Trimming removed 4 bases from V and 7 bases from J, with 19 bases in between. This CDR3 comprises 15 residues. Germline loops: CDR1 KGHSH, CDR2 LQKENI. The CDR3 spells CASSLTVGGTGEAFF. CDR3 DNA sequence: TGTGCCAGCTCACTAACAGTAGGGGGAACAGGTGAAGCTTTCTTT.

This chain joins TRBV27 and TRBJ2-1; D gene ambiguous. CDR1 is MNHEY and CDR2 is SMNVEV in the germline V gene (reference sequence). Trimming took off 5 bases at V and 4 bases at J, with 15 bases between the two ends. The CDR3 consists of 15 residues. CDR3 region: CASSLDTIAYNEQFF. CDR3 sequence (DNA): TGTGCCAGCAGTCTCGACACGATCGCTTACAATGAGCAGTTCTTC.

This chain connects TRBV6-5 to TRBJ1-1, with 7 nucleotides matching TRBD1. Germline V gives CDR1 MNHEY, CDR2 SVGAGI. The length of the CDR3 is 14 residues. With V trimmed by 7 bases and J by 4 bases, 9 bases remained unmatched. CDR3 loop: CASTLDRVGTEAFF. CDR3 bases: TGTGCCAGCACCTTAGACAGGGTTGGCACTGAAGCTTTCTTT.

The chain recombines TRBV2 with TRBJ1-2, with D unclear. This CDR3 spans 12 amino acids. V was pared by 2 bases and J by 4 bases, with 5 bases between. From germline, CDR1 is SNHLY and CDR2 FYNNEI. CDR3 protein: CASSEQFYGYTF. The CDR3 region has the DNA TGTGCCAGCAGTGAACAGTTCTATGGCTACACCTTC. Looking up the rest from reference TRBV2 and TRBJ1-2 gives the full variable domain: EPEVTQTPSHQVTQMGQEVILRCVPISNHLYFYWYRQILGQKVEFLVSFYNNEISEKSEIFDDQFSVERPDGSNFTLKIRSTKLEDSAMYFCASSEQFYGYTFGSGTRLTVV.

This clone was counted a single time. The chain uses TRBV7-3 and TRBJ2-7; D perhaps matches TRBD2 (6 bases). Per germline, CDR1 SGHTA and CDR2 FQGTGA. The CDR3 is 15 residues long. The V end was cut by 2 bases, the J end by 4 bases, with 15 bases between. Here the CDR3 DNA reads TGTGCCAGCAGCTTAGCGCCGGGAGAACAGTACGAGCAGTACTTC. Translated: CASSLAPGEQYEQYF.

The chain joins TRBV13 to TRBJ2-5; no reliable D call. Trimming shortened V by 0 bases and J by 2 bases, and 10 bases separated the two germline ends. This CDR3 region has 15 residues. Germline V gene sequence: CDR1 PRHDT, CDR2 FYEKMQ (reference sequence). In DNA form, the CDR3 reads TGTGCCAGCAGCTTAGGGCCGGCGGAACAAGAGACCCAGTACTTC. Translation gives CASSLGPAEQETQYF.

This rearrangement joins TRBV7-8 to TRBJ2-7; 8 bases agree with TRBD1. This CDR3 is built from 15 residues. V lost 5 bases to trimming and J lost 5 bases; unmatched junction nucleotides: 11. CDR1 is SGHVS, CDR2 FQNEAQ, per germline. This chain's CDR3 is CASSPNQGAYDEQYF. The CDR3 region has the DNA TGTGCCAGCAGCCCCAATCAGGGGGCTTACGACGAGCAGTACTTC.

The chain uses TRBV30 and TRBJ2-5, with 9 bases identical to TRBD1. The V gene's germline CDR1 is GTSNPN and CDR2 SVGIG (reference sequence). Trimming took 3 bases from V and 5 from J; bases not matched to a gene: 1. The CDR3 runs 12 residues. CDR3 sequence (DNA): TGTGCCTGGAGGGGACAGGGCGAGACCCAGTACTTC. Protein sequence: CAWRGQGETQYF.

The chain couples TRBV15 to TRBJ1-4; 7 bases are shared with TRBD1. CDR1 and CDR2 from the germline V gene are LNHNV and YYDKDF (reference sequence). The CDR3 runs to 18 residues. The junction had 12 bases not matched to a gene; V was cut back by 1 base and J by 4 bases. The CDR3 region has the DNA TGTGCCACCAGCAGAGGGGAGTCCGGGACAGCTTATAATGAAAAACTGTTTTTT. Its protein is CATSRGESGTAYNEKLFF.

The V call is TRBV5-1, the J call TRBJ2-2, with D maybe TRBD2 (5 bases). In germline, CDR1 is SGHRS, CDR2 YFSETQ. Between the trimmed V and J ends, which lost 0 bases and 3 bases, there was a span of 6 bases. The CDR3 is 14 residues long. As DNA, the CDR3 is TGCGCCAGCAGCTTGGAGCGGTACACCGGGGAGCTGTTTTTT. It translates to CASSLERYTGELFF.

In this sample, this clone turned up a few times. J is TRBJ2-1 and V is TRBV30; perhaps TRBD1 as D (6 bases). V lost 8 bases, J lost 1 base, and 15 bases lay in between. The CDR3 extends over 14 amino acids. Germline V gene lookup returns CDR1 GTSNPN and CDR2 SVGIG (reference sequence). The CDR3 DNA is TGTGCCCTGGACAGACCGGAATCCTACAATGAGCAGTTCTTC. Its translation is CALDRPESYNEQFF.

This clone has only a few counts. In DNA, the CDR3 is TGTGCCAGCAGCCCTGGTCGGGGGGACGAGCAGTACTTC. Its translation is CASSPGRGDEQYF. The chain has TRBV4-2 and TRBJ2-7; 7 nucleotides agree with TRBD2. There are 13 residues in the CDR3. J gave up 5 bases and V 4 bases, and 5 bases lay outside the gene matches. Germline CDR1 is LGHNA and CDR2 is YNFKEQ.

The chain links TRBV19 to TRBJ1-2; 8 bases line up with TRBD1. V lost 5 bases, J lost 8 bases, and 7 bases stayed unmatched. This CDR3 is built from 13 residues. In germline, CDR1 is LNHDA, CDR2 SQIVND (reference sequence). The CDR3 nucleotides are TGTGCCAGTAGTGACAGGGGCACGGGCGGCTACACCTTC. Protein sequence: CASSDRGTGGYTF. Filled out from reference TRBV19 and TRBJ1-2, the complete variable domain reads DGGITQSPKYLFRKEGQNVTLSCEQNLNHDAMYWYRQDPGQGLRLIYYSQIVNDFQKGDIAEGYSVSREKKESFPLTVTSAQKNPTAFYLCASSDRGTGGYTFGSGTRLTVV.

This CDR3 is CASSIITYGNTIYF. In DNA, the CDR3 is TGTGCCAGTAGTATCATCACCTACGGTAACACCATATATTTT. The J gene is TRBJ1-3, the V gene TRBV19; D is ambiguous. Germline loops: CDR1 LNHDA, CDR2 SQIVND (reference sequence). The CDR3 contains 14 residues. Trimming took off 3 bases at V and 7 bases at J, with 13 bases between the two ends.

The J gene is TRBJ1-6, the V gene TRBV2; D call uncertain. Germline V CDR1 and CDR2: SNHLY, FYNNEI. The CDR3 loop spans 13 amino acids. V was trimmed by 6 bases and J by 7 bases, leaving 10 bases between them. The CDR3 nucleotides read TGTGCCAGCAGGGAGTCAAGGAATTCACCCCTCCACTTT. Translating gives CASRESRNSPLHF.

This clone was picked up a small number of times. This chain links TRBV25-1 with TRBJ2-5; D is possibly TRBD2 (5 bases). V was cut by 1 base and J by 7 bases, with 13 bases left in between. This CDR3 comprises 14 residues. Germline CDR1 is MGHDK and CDR2 is SYGVNS. The CDR3 DNA follows: TGTGCCAGCAGTGAATCCGGGAACAAGATGACCCAGTACTTC. This sequence encodes CASSESGNKMTQYF.

This clone turned up a few times. The rearrangement joins TRBV20-1 to TRBJ1-1; no definite D call. The germline V gene encodes CDR1 DFQATT and CDR2 SNEGSKA (reference sequence). The V end was cut by 6 bases, the J end by 1 base, with 6 bases between. The CDR3 contains 11 residues. The CDR3 DNA is TGCAGTGCCTTCGGGAACACTGAAGCTTTCTTT. Translated, it gives CSAFGNTEAFF.

This chain links TRBV11-3 with TRBJ2-1; D is uncertain. The CDR3 has 16 residues. CDR1 SGHNT and CDR2 YENEEA come from the germline V gene. The V gene lost 2 bases and the J gene lost 2 bases, with 13 bases spanning the gap. The CDR3 bases are TGTGCCAGCAGCTTACTTCCCACAGACCCCTACAATGAGCAGTTCTTC. Translated: CASSLLPTDPYNEQFF. Filled out from reference TRBV11-3 and TRBJ2-1, the complete variable domain reads EAGVVQSPRYKIIEKKQPVAFWCNPISGHNTLYWYLQNLGQGPELLIRYENEEAVDDSQLPKDRFSAERLKGVDSTLKIQPAELGDSAVYLCASSLLPTDPYNEQFFGPGTRLTVL.

This rearrangement joins TRBV6-1 to TRBJ2-1; D may be TRBD2 (7 bases). The CDR3 sequence is 17 residues long. Trimming shortened V by 0 bases and J by 4 bases, and 16 bases separated the two germline ends. Germline V gives CDR1 MNHNS, CDR2 SASEGT. The CDR3 coding sequence is TGTGCCAGCAGTGAAGCGGTAGGGGGGGCTTGGTACAATGAGCAGTTCTTC. Amino acids: CASSEAVGGAWYNEQFF.

This clone was detected once. The chain combines TRBV5-1 with TRBJ2-7; no firm D call. Germline-derived CDR1 and CDR2 are SGHRS and YFSETQ. Trimming shortened V by 0 bases and J by 3 bases, and 7 bases separated the two germline ends. The CDR3 sequence is 13 residues long. The CDR3, as DNA: TGCGCCAGCAGCTTGGTAGCCGGCTACGAGCAGTACTTC. Translating it yields CASSLVAGYEQYF.

There are a few counts of this clone. The chain uses TRBV27 and TRBJ2-4; 11 nucleotides agree with TRBD1. This CDR3 region has 18 residues. The J segment lost 0 bases and the V segment lost 6 bases, leaving 10 bases of the junction unmatched. CDR1 MNHEY and CDR2 SMNVEV come from the germline V gene (reference sequence). CDR3 loop: CASSGTGGFGLAKNIQYF. The CDR3 DNA sequence: TGTGCCAGCAGCGGGACAGGGGGTTTCGGGTTAGCCAAAAACATTCAGTACTTC.

V and J are TRBV5-4 and TRBJ1-3, with D hard to call. Per germline, CDR1 SGHNT and CDR2 YYREEE (reference sequence). V lost 0 bases and J lost 2, with 9 bases in between. The CDR3 contains 15 residues. The CDR3 nucleotides read TGTGCCAGCAGCTTGGTTGGGCCAACTGGAAACACCATATATTTT. Encoded protein: CASSLVGPTGNTIYF.

The chain is built from TRBV6-4 and TRBJ2-3; D not certain. CDR1 is MRHNA and CDR2 is SNTAGT in the germline V gene. The CDR3 extends over 13 amino acids. The V end lost 5 bases, the J end lost 3 bases, and 9 bases lay between the germline ends. The CDR3 here is CASSLELTDTQYF. The CDR3 DNA sequence: TGTGCCAGCAGTCTAGAGTTAACAGATACGCAGTATTTT.

CDR3 loop: CASSSGGVGEKLFF. The CDR3 nucleotides are TGTGCCAGCAGCTCAGGGGGCGTCGGTGAAAAACTGTTTTTT. V is TRBV7-8 and J is TRBJ1-4, with 8 bases fitting TRBD1. Trimming cost V 4 bases and J 7 bases; bases outside gene matches: 5. The CDR3 has 14 amino acids. Germline V gives CDR1 SGHVS, CDR2 FQNEAQ.

This chain uses TRBV30 with TRBJ2-1; D possibly corresponds to TRBD1 (5 bases). Germline V gene data show CDR1 as GTSNPN and CDR2 as SVGIG (reference sequence). The CDR3 is 16 amino acids. V was shortened by 3 bases and J by 0 bases, with 15 bases between the two germline ends. The CDR3 nucleotides are TGTGCCTGGAGGGAAGGGGTGGGCAGCTCCTACAATGAGCAGTTCTTC. Protein product: CAWREGVGSSYNEQFF.